This TCR beta chain was captured in a study of monozygotic twins with inflammatory bowel disease. The CDR3 has 13 residues. From germline, CDR1 is DFQATT and CDR2 SNEGSKA (reference sequence). Per sample, reverse transcription was split into eight reactions. TCRdb re-called the 5' RACE reads and gives one entry per CDR3 protein, without DNA. This sample's table has more than 120,000 distinct CDR3 sequences. V usage is TRBV20-1 and J usage is TRBJ2-7; TCRdb outputs TRBD1, but without DNA this stays unchecked. Source material: blood. This sequence originates from a human donor with ulcerative colitis or Crohn's disease, or a healthy co-twin of an affected twin (not recorded which). This CDR3 is CSARTGGGYEQYF.